This TCR beta chain emerged from a study of vaccination effects on CD4 cells after COVID-19. This CDR3 region has 15 residues. Measured with immunoSEQ multiplex PCR; TCRdb has only the in-frame clones, and not every one. The sample comprises 42,000 or so clones, around 70% of which are singletons, and less than 10% rests with the top ten. Concerning this clone: Its antigen is not known.

With nine to eleven days of culture completed, CD4+ T cells were isolated. Each participant was given two doses of one vaccine (BNT162b2 or mRNA-1273). Study outcomes and limitations: Convalescent patients were scarce in the study, and it lacked early post-infection timepoints.

The clonotype originates from a human donor who received a COVID-19 vaccine. Specimen: CD4+ T cells from PBMCs cultured without peptide, collected after COVID-19 vaccination. The chain joins TRBV21-1 to TRBJ1-2; the table's D gene call, TRBD1, was not cross checked with the DNA. TRBV21-1 has pseudogene status. The CDR3 loop reads CASSKRRGGNYGYTF. The CDR3 DNA reads as TGTGCCAGCAGCAAACGTAGAGGGGGCAACTATGGCTACACCTTC.